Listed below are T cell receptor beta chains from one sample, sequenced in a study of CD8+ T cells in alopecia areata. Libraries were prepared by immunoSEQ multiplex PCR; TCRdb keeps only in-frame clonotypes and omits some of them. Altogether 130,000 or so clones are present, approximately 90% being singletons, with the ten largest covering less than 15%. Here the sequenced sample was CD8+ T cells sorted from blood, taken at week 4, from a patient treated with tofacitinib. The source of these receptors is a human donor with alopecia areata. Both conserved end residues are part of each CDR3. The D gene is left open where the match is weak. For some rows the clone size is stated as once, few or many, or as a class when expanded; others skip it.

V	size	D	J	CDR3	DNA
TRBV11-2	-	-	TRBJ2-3	CASSLDKWGRTDTQYF	TGTGCCAGCAGCTTAGATAAGTGGGGTCGCACAGATACGCAGTATTTT
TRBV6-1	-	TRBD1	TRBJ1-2	CASSGRDRERANYGYTF	TGTGCCAGCAGTGGCCGGGACAGGGAAAGAGCTAACTATGGCTACACCTTC
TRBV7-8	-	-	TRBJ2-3	CASSLPGGTEQDTQYF	TGTGCCAGCAGCTTACCGGGTGGGACGGAGCAAGATACGCAGTATTTT
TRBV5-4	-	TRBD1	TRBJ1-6	CASSYDRDRVNSPLHF	TGTGCCAGCAGCTACGACCGGGACAGGGTTAATTCACCCCTCCACTTT
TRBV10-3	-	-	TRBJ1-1	CAISEPAKEGLNTEAFF	TGTGCCATCAGTGAGCCTGCTAAGGAGGGGCTGAACACTGAAGCTTTCTTT
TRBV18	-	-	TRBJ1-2	CASFHYSGGYTF	TGTGCCAGCTTTCACTACTCGGGCGGCTACACCTTC
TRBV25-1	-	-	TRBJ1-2	CASSEGDGYTF	TGTGCCAGCAGTGAAGGGGATGGCTACACCTTC
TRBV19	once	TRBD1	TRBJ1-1	CASSPGGTEAFF	TGTGCCAGTAGCCCAGGGGGCACTGAAGCTTTCTTT
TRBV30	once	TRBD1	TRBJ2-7	CACTPGTGSYEQYF	TGTGCCTGCACCCCGGGGACAGGGTCCTACGAGCAGTACTTC
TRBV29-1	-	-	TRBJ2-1	CSVESGVLDNEQFF	TGCAGCGTTGAATCAGGGGTGTTAGACAATGAGCAGTTCTTC
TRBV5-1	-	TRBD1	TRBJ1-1	CASSSGTGNTEAFF	TGCGCCAGCAGCTCTGGGACAGGGAACACTGAAGCTTTCTTT
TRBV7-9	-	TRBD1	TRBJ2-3	CASTLNLLTGEKDTQYF	TGTGCCAGCACCTTAAACCTTCTTACAGGGGAGAAAGATACGCAGTATTTT
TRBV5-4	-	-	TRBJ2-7	CATSTESSYEQYF	TGTGCCACCTCGACAGAATCCTCCTACGAGCAGTACTTC
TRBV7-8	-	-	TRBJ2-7	CASSLGPGWGYEQYF	TGTGCCAGCAGCCTCGGACCCGGGTGGGGATACGAGCAGTACTTC
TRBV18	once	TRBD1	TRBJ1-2	CASSTQRDRARNYGYTF	TGTGCCAGCTCAACACAAAGGGACAGGGCGCGAAACTATGGCTACACCTTC
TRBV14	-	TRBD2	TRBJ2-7	CASSRGTSGYEQYF	TGTGCCAGCAGCCGAGGGACTAGCGGCTACGAGCAGTACTTC
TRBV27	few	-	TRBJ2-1	CASSAQGGEQFF	TGTGCCAGCAGCGCACAGGGAGGTGAGCAGTTCTTC
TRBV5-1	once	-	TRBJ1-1	CASSLRTVNTEAFF	TGCGCCAGCAGCTTGCGGACAGTGAACACTGAAGCTTTCTTT
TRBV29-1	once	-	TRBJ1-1	CSVEAGAFF	TGCAGCGTTGAGGCTGGAGCTTTCTTT
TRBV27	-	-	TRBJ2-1	CASSLTLQRGQFF	TGTGCCAGCAGTTTGACGCTTCAAAGGGGGCAGTTCTTC
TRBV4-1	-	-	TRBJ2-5	CASSQDHLTWGTQYF	TGCGCCAGCAGCCAAGATCACCTTACCTGGGGGACCCAGTACTTC
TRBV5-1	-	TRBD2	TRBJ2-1	CASSSGLVAYNEQFF	TGCGCCAGCAGCTCGGGACTAGTGGCCTACAATGAGCAGTTCTTC
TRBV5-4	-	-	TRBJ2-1	CASSKEGTEQFF	TGTGCCAGCAGCAAGGAAGGGACAGAGCAGTTCTTC
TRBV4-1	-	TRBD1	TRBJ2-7	CASSQGTGEAYEQYF	TGCGCCAGCAGCCAAGGGACAGGGGAAGCCTACGAGCAGTACTTC
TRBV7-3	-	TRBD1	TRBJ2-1	CASSAGQGRNEQFF	TGTGCCAGCAGCGCGGGACAGGGGCGAAATGAGCAGTTCTTC
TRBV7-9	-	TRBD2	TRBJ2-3	CASSLPSTSGRAATQYF	TGTGCCAGCAGCCTACCATCGACTAGCGGGAGGGCCGCTACGCAGTATTTT
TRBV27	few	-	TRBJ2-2	CASSLNTGELFF	TGTGCCAGCAGTCTGAACACCGGGGAGCTGTTTTTT
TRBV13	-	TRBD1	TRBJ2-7	CASSGRDRVPYEQYF	TGTGCCAGCAGCGGCCGGGACAGGGTGCCCTACGAGCAGTACTTC
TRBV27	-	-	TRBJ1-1	CAIEKGTEAFF	TGTGCCATAGAGAAGGGCACTGAAGCTTTCTTT
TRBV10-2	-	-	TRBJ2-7	CASSEVNYEQYF	TGCGCCAGCAGTGAGGTCAACTACGAGCAGTACTTC
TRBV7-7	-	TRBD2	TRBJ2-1	CASSALADSYNEQFF	TGTGCTAGCAGCGCGCTAGCGGACTCCTACAATGAGCAGTTCTTC
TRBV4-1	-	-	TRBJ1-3	CASSQEESSGNTIYF	TGCGCCAGCAGCCAAGAGGAGTCCTCTGGAAACACCATATATTTT
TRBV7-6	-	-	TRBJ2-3	CASSQDLTDTQYF	TGTGCCAGCAGCCAAGACCTCACAGATACGCAGTATTTT
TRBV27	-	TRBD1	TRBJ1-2	CASSSGGAHGYTF	TGTGCCAGCAGTTCAGGGGGCGCACATGGCTACACCTTC
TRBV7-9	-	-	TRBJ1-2	CASRPTGPVGYTF	TGTGCCAGCAGGCCTACAGGGCCGGTTGGCTACACCTTC
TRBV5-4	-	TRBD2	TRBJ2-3	CASSRGTSGRDTQYF	TGTGCCAGCAGTAGGGGCACTAGCGGGAGGGATACGCAGTATTTT
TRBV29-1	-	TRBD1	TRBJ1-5	CSVVTGDSNQPQHF	TGCAGCGTTGTTACAGGGGATAGCAATCAGCCCCAGCATTTT
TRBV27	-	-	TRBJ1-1	CASSLSSGLNTEAFF	TGTGCCAGCAGTTTATCATCAGGGTTGAACACTGAAGCTTTCTTT
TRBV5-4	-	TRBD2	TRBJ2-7	CASSLGRGEYEQYF	TGTGCCAGCAGCTTGGGGCGGGGGGAATACGAGCAGTACTTC
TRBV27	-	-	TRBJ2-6	CASSSSQGQLETF	TGTGCCAGCAGTTCCTCACAGGGCCAACTGGAAACTTTC
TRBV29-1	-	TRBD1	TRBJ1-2	CSVVHEGAYGYTF	TGCAGCGTTGTTCACGAGGGGGCCTATGGCTACACCTTC
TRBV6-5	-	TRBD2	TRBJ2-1	CASSSRAGGPYNEQFF	TGTGCCAGCAGTTCTCGGGCGGGGGGGCCATACAATGAGCAGTTCTTC
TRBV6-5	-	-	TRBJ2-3	CASSYLPGVTDTQYF	TGTGCCAGCAGTTATCTTCCCGGTGTCACAGATACGCAGTATTTT
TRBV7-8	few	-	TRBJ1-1	CASSYGIEAFF	TGTGCCAGCAGCTACGGGATTGAAGCTTTCTTT
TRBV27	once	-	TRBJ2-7	CASSIHRGQEREGYEQYF	TGTGCCAGCAGTATACACAGGGGGCAAGAGCGGGAGGGCTACGAGCAGTACTTC
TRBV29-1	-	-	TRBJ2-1	CSVDSHNEQFF	TGCAGCGTTGATTCCCACAATGAGCAGTTCTTC
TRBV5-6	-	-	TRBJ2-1	CASSFAGEQFF	TGTGCCAGCAGCTTCGCTGGGGAGCAGTTCTTC
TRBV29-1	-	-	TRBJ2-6	CSVEDRASGANVLTF	TGCAGCGTTGAAGATCGAGCCTCTGGGGCCAACGTCCTGACTTTC
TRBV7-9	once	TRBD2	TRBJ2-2	CASVVRRGGSGELFF	TGTGCCAGCGTCGTCCGTCGTGGCGGGAGCGGGGAGCTGTTTTTT
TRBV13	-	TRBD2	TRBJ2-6	CASSPAGGPSAGANVLTF	TGTGCCAGCAGCCCAGCGGGAGGGCCGTCCGCCGGGGCCAACGTCCTGACTTTC
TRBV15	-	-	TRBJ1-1	CATSRGIDADTEAFF	TGTGCCACCAGCAGAGGGATTGATGCGGACACTGAAGCTTTCTTT
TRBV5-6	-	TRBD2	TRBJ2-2	CASSRLATGELFF	TGTGCCAGCAGCCGACTAGCTACCGGGGAGCTGTTTTTT
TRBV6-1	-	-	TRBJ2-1	CASSVRGYEQFF	TGTGCCAGCAGTGTGAGGGGGTATGAGCAGTTCTTC
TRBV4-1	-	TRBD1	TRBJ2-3	CASSRGGQEHTDTQYF	TGCGCCAGCAGCCGCGGCGGACAGGAGCACACAGATACGCAGTATTTT
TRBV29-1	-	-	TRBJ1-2	CSVERGEGGYTF	TGCAGCGTTGAGAGGGGGGAAGGGGGCTACACCTTC
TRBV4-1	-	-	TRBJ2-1	CASSQYDSNSYNEQFF	TGCGCCAGCAGCCAATACGACAGCAATTCCTACAATGAGCAGTTCTTC
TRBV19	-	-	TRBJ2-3	CASGAGALINTDTQYF	TGTGCCAGTGGGGCAGGGGCTCTCATAAACACAGATACGCAGTATTTT